What follows describes a single T cell receptor (beta chain). Seattle's enrolled individuals joined amid active infection and were then monitored longitudinally. Authors' methods: By means of reference gene primer amplification, nucleated cell counts were estimated. Using immunoSEQ multiplex PCR, the repertoire was profiled, and TCRdb retains in-frame clones only, with some absent. V, J and clone size derive from that table, while D and trimming were established from the DNA sequence. Of 150,000 or so clones in the sample, around 91% were seen once. The data stem from a study of blood T cell repertoires in COVID-19. The wider study: The analysed material was cDNA or gDNA that came from T cells, B-cell-depleted T cells, or PBMCs.

Specimen: peripheral blood. The origin of this receptor is a young man with COVID-19, enrolled during active disease.

DNA of the CDR3: TGTGCCAGCAGCTCATATCTAGCGGGAGAGGTGGCTGTTGAGCAGTTCTTC. Protein sequence: CASSSYLAGEVAVEQFF. J is TRBJ2-1 and V is TRBV11-2; 10 nucleotides match TRBD2. CDR1 and CDR2 (germline): SGHAT, FQNNGV. This CDR3 region has 17 residues. V shed 4 bases, J shed 9 bases, and the junction held 15 bases outside the gene matches.